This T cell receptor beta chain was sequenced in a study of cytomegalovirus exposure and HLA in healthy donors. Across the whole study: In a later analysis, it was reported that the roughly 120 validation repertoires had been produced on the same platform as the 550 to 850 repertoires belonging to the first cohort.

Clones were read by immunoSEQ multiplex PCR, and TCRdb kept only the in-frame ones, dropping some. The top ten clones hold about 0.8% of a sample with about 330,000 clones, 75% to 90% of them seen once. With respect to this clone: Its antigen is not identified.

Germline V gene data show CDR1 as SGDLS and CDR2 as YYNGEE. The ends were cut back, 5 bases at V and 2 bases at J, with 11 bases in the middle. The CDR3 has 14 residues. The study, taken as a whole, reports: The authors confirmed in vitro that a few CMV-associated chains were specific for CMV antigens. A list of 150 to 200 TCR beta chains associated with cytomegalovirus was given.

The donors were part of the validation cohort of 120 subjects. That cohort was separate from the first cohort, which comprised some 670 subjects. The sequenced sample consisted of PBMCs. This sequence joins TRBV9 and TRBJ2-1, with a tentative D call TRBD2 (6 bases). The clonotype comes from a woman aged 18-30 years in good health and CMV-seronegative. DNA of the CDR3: TGTGCCAGCAGGGAGGGGCCCACCTACAATGAGCAGTTCTTC. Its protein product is CASREGPTYNEQFF.